The clone carrying this T cell receptor beta chain was counted only a few times. Its specificity is unknown. The table came from immunoSEQ multiplex PCR; TCRdb's copy has only in-frame clones and leaves some out. Of 99,000 or so clones in the sample, over 75% were seen once. Deletions cut 3 bases from V and 2 bases from J, with 10 bases between. The CDR3 consists of 13 residues. Germline CDR1 reads GTSNPN; CDR2 reads SVGIG (reference sequence). The source of the sample is a study of OX40 agonist ivuxolimab in advanced cancers. Study-wide results and limits: By week 6 at 0.1 to 3.0 mg/kg, blood CD4+ and CD8+ T cells had expanded clonally.

The V call is TRBV30, the J call TRBJ1-2, with D possibly being TRBD1 (5 bases). The receptor's source is an adult with an advanced solid tumor such as melanoma, head and neck, liver or kidney cancer. Sequencing used CD4+ or CD8+ T cells sorted from blood, obtained in a trial of the OX40 agonist ivuxolimab. CDR3 residues: CAWRHRSNYGYTF. The CDR3 region has the DNA TGTGCCTGGAGACACAGGAGCAACTATGGCTACACCTTC.